Listed here are 9 T cell receptor beta chains from one sample, sequenced in a study of T cell responses to AZD1222 COVID-19 vaccine. Here immunoSEQ multiplex PCR was the method, and the copy in TCRdb shows in-frame clones only, minus some. The sample includes around 200,000 clones, around 94% of them seen just once. Material: peripheral blood, obtained 28 days after the second AZD1222 dose. The receptors come from an adult who received the AZD1222 COVID-19 vaccine.

This chain connects TRBV3-1 (or the pseudogene TRBV3-2) to TRBJ1-2; perhaps TRBD1 as D (5 bases). The V end was cut by 5 bases, the J end by 2 bases, with 24 bases between. The CDR3 is made up of 18 amino acids. Germline lookup yields CDR1 LGHDT and CDR2 YNNKEL (reference sequence). The CDR3 loop reads CASSFRLGGGLGNYGYTF. The CDR3 region has the DNA TGTGCCAGCAGCTTTCGTCTTGGGGGGGGATTGGGCAACTATGGCTACACCTTC.

The chain is built from TRBV18 and TRBJ2-7, with 14 bases identical to TRBD2. The length of the CDR3 is 17 residues. V trimming: 1 base; J trimming: 3 bases; junction bases outside the gene matches: 5. Looked up from germline, CDR1 is KGHSH and CDR2 is LQKENI. The DNA of the CDR3 is TGTGCCAGCTCACCACAGTGGACTAGCGGGGGGATCTACGAGCAGTACTTC. Translating gives CASSPQWTSGGIYEQYF.

A note on this clone: Other DNA sequences in this sample translate to the same CDR3. J is TRBJ1-2 and V is TRBV11-3; no reliable D call. The V end was cut by 5 bases, the J end by 4 bases, with 17 bases between. The CDR3 is made up of 15 amino acids. The V gene's germline CDR1 is SGHNT and CDR2 YENEEA. The CDR3, as DNA: TGTGCCAGCAGCCCCTCCCGGGCAGCCGTCTATGGCTACACCTTC. It codes for CASSPSRAAVYGYTF.

The chain carries TRBV4-2 and TRBJ1-6, with 7 nucleotides matching TRBD1. The CDR3 is made up of 20 amino acids. The germline V gene has CDR1 LGHNA and CDR2 YNFKEQ. V lost 0 bases, J lost 1 base, and 12 bases stayed unmatched. The CDR3 bases are TGTGCCAGCAGCCAAGATCTTCAATCAGGGGGAGGGTCCTATAATTCACCCCTCCACTTT. Its translation is CASSQDLQSGGGSYNSPLHF.

CDR3 loop: CASSYSLRSGVQFF. In nucleotides, the CDR3 is TGTGCCAGCAGTTACTCCTTGAGAAGCGGGGTTCAGTTCTTC. V is TRBV6-2 or TRBV6-3 and J is TRBJ2-1; the match to TRBD2 covers 7 bases. After removal of 0 bases from V and 13 bases from J, the junction contained 9 bases not matched to a gene. The CDR3 spans 14 residues. Germline lookup yields CDR1 MNHEY and CDR2 SVGEGT.

In this sample, this clone turned up a few times. This specimen includes other DNA sequences encoding the same CDR3. This chain connects TRBV19 to TRBJ1-1, with a possible D match to TRBD1 (6 bases). V was clipped by 6 bases and J by 0 bases, with 11 bases between them. Germline CDR1 and CDR2: LNHDA and SQIVND (reference sequence). The CDR3 length is 14 residues. In nucleotides, the CDR3 is TGTGCCAGTAGGATCGGACAGATGAACACTGAAGCTTTCTTT. It codes for CASRIGQMNTEAFF.

The chain carries TRBV7-8 and TRBJ1-6; D is uncertain. Deletions cut 3 bases from V and 5 bases from J, with 8 bases between. Germline-derived CDR1 and CDR2 are SGHVS and FQNEAQ. The CDR3 spans 14 residues. CDR3 sequence (DNA): TGTGCCAGCAGCTTTCGACAAGATAATTCACCCCTCCACTTT. The encoded protein is CASSFRQDNSPLHF. Variable domain in full (rest from reference TRBV7-8 and TRBJ1-6): GAGVSQSPRYKVAKRGQDVALRCDPISGHVSLFWYQQALGQGPEFLTYFQNEAQLDKSGLPSDRFFAERPEGSVSTLKIQRTQQEDSAVYLCASSFRQDNSPLHFGNGTRLTVT.

The genes are TRBV14 and TRBJ2-2; the D gene could be TRBD1 or TRBD2 (5 bases each). The V end was cut by 1 base, the J end by 1 base, with 13 bases between. Germline CDR1 reads SGHDN; CDR2 reads FVKESK. This CDR3 has 17 amino acids. The CDR3 nucleotides are TGTGCCAGCAGCCAAGGGGGGACGGTCCAGAACACCGGGGAGCTGTTTTTT. Its protein product is CASSQGGTVQNTGELFF.

V gene TRBV24-1 combines with J gene TRBJ2-3, with 11 bases aligning to TRBD2. CDR1 and CDR2 from the germline V gene are KGHDR and SFDVKD. Germline trimming cut 2 bases from V and 10 bases from J; bases unmatched to any gene: 10. CDR3 length: 16 amino acids. DNA of the CDR3: TGTGCCACCAGTGATTCTAGCGGGGGGCCGAGAAAGGCGCAGTATTTT. Translation gives CATSDSSGGPRKAQYF.